This T cell receptor beta chain appears in the sequencing data of a study of cytomegalovirus exposure and HLA in healthy donors. Study at large: The same platform was used for the 100 to 150 validation repertoires as for the approximately 610 first-cohort repertoires, as reported in a later analysis.

The table came from immunoSEQ multiplex PCR; TCRdb's copy has only in-frame clones and leaves some out. The data contain about 150,000 clones, about nine tenths of them singletons. A remark on this clone: Its antigen remains unknown.

Findings and limits, study-wide: The tendency of first-cohort TCR clusters to co-occur in the 100 to 150 validation repertoires was identified by a subsequent analysis. It was reported that the classifier diagnosed cytomegalovirus status with high specificity and sensitivity in both the original and validation cohorts.

The roughly 120-subject validation cohort, separate from the approximately 660-subject first cohort, included the donors. Sequences were obtained from PBMCs. This TCR was recovered from a man younger than 35 in good health and CMV-seronegative.

For the CDR3, the DNA is TGTGCCAGCTCAGCCGGGACTGGTGGAAACACCATATATTTT. This encodes CASSAGTGGNTIYF. V is TRBV18 and J is TRBJ1-3, with a weak D call TRBD1 (5 bases). The CDR3 consists of 14 residues. Germline CDR1 is KGHSH and CDR2 is LQKENI. V was clipped by 5 bases and J by 3 bases, with 11 bases between them. Combining the CDR3 with reference TRBV18 and TRBJ1-3 gives the whole variable domain NAGVMQNPRHLVRRRGQEARLRCSPMKGHSHVYWYRQLPEEGLKFMVYLQKENIIDESGMPKERFSAEFPKEGPSILRIQQVVRGDSAAYFCASSAGTGGNTIYFGEGSWLTVV.